This T cell receptor (beta chain) emerged from a study of siplizumab effects on memory and regulatory T cells (dated by TCRdb to between 2018 and 2020). General notes on the study: The study examined how the anti-CD2 antibody siplizumab affects alloreactive T-cell subsets in allogeneic mixed lymphocyte reactions built from human PBMCs. The research as a whole found: For roughly 80-96% of proliferating CD4+ or CD8+ clones, no naive or memory phenotype could be assigned. Unstimulated naive T cells appeared more diverse than memory T cells, and naive cells seemed to contribute substantially to the alloresponse. Because sequences at frequencies below about 10^-5 were poorly captured, only a minor fraction of alloreactive clones could be mapped back to unstimulated subsets. Whether proliferating Tregs from siplizumab cultures were suppressive was not functionally confirmed. The cumulative frequency of alloreactive sequences traceable to unstimulated CD4+ memory T cells was significantly reduced by siplizumab. Among mappable alloreactive CD4+ clones, an average Treg-derived fraction of almost 70% was observed with siplizumab, compared with roughly 25% in control reactions.

The library was obtained by the immunoSEQ multiplex PCR assay. The deep sequencing platform assayed about 91,000 TCR templates per sample. Genomic DNA extracted from sorted T cells was used for TCRbeta CDR3 sequencing. As for how the authors treated the data: The R programming language was used for clonal analysis of TCRbeta CDR3 data. Unstimulated samples were compared with post-reaction CFSE-low samples to define alloreactive CD4+ and CD8+ clones. By matching sequences to the repertoires of sorted unstimulated Treg and non-Treg cells, each alloreactive CD4+ clone was assigned a regulatory or non-regulatory origin. TCRdb took this table from immuneACCESS and kept in-frame rearrangements with V and J called. Such tables lack part of the clones; where checked against another copy, unresolved V genes explain under half of the gap, and the rest is unexplained. V, J and clone size were drawn from that table, and D and trimming were deduced from the DNA. This sample lists around 83,000 clones; about 87% were detected once. The biggest ten clones account for about 15% of the sample.

Comment on this clone: Its antigen is currently not known. The input lacks base qualities; no much larger clone sits a single base away.

Sorted unstimulated T cells and proliferating T cells recovered from mixed lymphocyte reactions underwent TCRbeta CDR3 sequencing. Fresh whole blood from around eleven HLA-typed healthy donors served as the source for isolating PBMCs. From the germline V gene, CDR1 is SGHRS and CDR2 is YFSETQ. The V and J ends are trimmed by 3 bases and 6 bases, leaving 21 bases between them. The CDR3 covers 17 residues, taking in both the cysteine and the phenylalanine. Only the CDR3 part of the read is kept: 51 bases, read in frame from the first base. The receptor was derived from a human donor in good health. The specimen sequenced was CD4+ T cells sorted from blood. This chain joins TRBV5-1 to TRBJ1-4; 5 matching bases give a weak D call of TRBD1. The CDR3 in this case is CASSSQIRTTGDEKLFF. The DNA sequence is as follows: TGCGCCAGCAGCTCCCAAATCAGGACTACGGGGGATGAAAAACTGTTTTTT.